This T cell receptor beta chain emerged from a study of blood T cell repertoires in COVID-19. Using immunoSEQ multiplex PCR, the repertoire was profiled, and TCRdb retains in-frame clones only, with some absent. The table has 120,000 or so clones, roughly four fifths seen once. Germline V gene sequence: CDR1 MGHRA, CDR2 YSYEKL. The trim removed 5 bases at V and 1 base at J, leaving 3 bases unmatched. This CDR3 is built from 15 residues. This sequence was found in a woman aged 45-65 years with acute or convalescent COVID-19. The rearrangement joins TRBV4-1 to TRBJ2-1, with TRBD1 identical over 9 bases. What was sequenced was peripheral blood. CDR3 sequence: CASSGGQGSYNEQFF. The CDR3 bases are TGCGCCAGCAGCGGGGGACAGGGATCCTACAATGAGCAGTTCTTC.